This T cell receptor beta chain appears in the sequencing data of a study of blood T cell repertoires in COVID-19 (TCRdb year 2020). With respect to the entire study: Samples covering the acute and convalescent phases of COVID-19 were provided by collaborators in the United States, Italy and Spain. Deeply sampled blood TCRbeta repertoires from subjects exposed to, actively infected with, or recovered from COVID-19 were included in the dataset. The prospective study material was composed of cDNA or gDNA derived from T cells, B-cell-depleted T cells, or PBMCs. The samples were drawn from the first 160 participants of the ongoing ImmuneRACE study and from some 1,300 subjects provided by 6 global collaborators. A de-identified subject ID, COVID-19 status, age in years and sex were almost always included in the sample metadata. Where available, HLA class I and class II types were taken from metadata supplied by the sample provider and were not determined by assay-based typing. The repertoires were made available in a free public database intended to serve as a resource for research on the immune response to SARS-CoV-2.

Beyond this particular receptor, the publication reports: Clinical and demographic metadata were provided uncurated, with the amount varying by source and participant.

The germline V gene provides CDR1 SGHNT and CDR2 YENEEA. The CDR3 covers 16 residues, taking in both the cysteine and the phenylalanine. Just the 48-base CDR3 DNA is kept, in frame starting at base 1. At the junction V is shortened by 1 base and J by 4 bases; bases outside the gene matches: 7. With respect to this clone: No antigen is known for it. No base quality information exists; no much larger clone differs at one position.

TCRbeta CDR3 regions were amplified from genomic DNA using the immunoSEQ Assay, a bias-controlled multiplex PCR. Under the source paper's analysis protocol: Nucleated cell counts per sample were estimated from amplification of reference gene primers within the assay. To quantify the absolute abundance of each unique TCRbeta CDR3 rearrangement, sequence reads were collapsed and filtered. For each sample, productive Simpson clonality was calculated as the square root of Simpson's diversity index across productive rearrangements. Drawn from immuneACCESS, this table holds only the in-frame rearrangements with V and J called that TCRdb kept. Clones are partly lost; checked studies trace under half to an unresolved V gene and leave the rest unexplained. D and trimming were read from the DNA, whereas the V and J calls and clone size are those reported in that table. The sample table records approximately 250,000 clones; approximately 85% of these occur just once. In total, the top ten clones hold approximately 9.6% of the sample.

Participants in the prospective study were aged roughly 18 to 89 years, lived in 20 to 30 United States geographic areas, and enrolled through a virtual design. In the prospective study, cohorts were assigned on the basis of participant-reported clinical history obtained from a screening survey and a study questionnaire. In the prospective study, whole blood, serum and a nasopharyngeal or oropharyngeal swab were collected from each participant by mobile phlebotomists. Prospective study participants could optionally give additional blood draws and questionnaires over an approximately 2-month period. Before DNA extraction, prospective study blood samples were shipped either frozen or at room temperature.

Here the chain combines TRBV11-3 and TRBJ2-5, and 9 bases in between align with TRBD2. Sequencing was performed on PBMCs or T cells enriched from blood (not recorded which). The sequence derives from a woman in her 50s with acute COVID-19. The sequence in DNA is TGTGCCAGCAGCTTAGGTGGCGGGGGGGTAATAGAGACCCAGTACTTC. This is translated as CASSLGGGGVIETQYF. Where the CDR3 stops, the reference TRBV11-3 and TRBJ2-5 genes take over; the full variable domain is EAGVVQSPRYKIIEKKQPVAFWCNPISGHNTLYWYLQNLGQGPELLIRYENEEAVDDSQLPKDRFSAERLKGVDSTLKIQPAELGDSAVYLCASSLGGGGVIETQYFGPGTRLLVL.